Listed below are T cell receptor beta chains from one sample, sequenced in a study of glioma-infiltrating T cells. TCRdb passed the multiplex PCR reads through MiXCR, listing each CDR3 protein once. The sample shows a few hundred thousand distinct CDR3 sequences, roughly 41% of them seen only once. Material: glioma tissue, nonneoplastic brain tissue, or PBMCs (not recorded which). These receptors were taken from a human donor with low-grade glioma or glioblastoma, undergoing nonglioma brain surgery, or in good health (not recorded which). CDR3s include the opening cysteine and the closing phenylalanine or tryptophan. The order of the fields is J gene, D gene, CDR3 length, clone size, V gene, CDR3 protein, CDR3 DNA. The D gene is left open where the match is weak. Clone size is stated in some rows and not others, as once, few, many or a class when expanded.

TRBJ2-5 | - | 13 | many | TRBV6-2/TRBV6-3 | CASSAGTKETQYF | TGTGCCAGCAGCGCGGGGACCAAGGAGACCCAGTACTTC
TRBJ1-2 | - | 13 | few | TRBV28 | CASLLNLNYGYTF | TGTGCCAGCCTACTCAACCTTAACTATGGCTACACCTTC
TRBJ2-1 | TRBD2 | 15 | - | TRBV9 | CASSLAGDTYNEQFF | TGTGCCAGCAGTCTCGCGGGAGATACCTACAATGAGCAGTTCTTC
TRBJ2-3 | - | 15 | - | TRBV28 | CASSLYRDYTDTQYF | TGTGCCAGCAGTTTATACAGGGACTACACAGATACGCAGTATTTT
TRBJ2-5 | - | 14 | - | TRBV7-2 | CASSRSYREETQYF | TGTGCCAGCAGTCGATCTTATAGGGAAGAGACCCAGTACTTC
TRBJ2-7 | TRBD1 | 13 | few | TRBV6-1 | CASRQGLNYEQYF | TGTGCCAGCAGACAGGGGTTAAACTACGAGCAGTACTTC
TRBJ2-3 | - | 16 | - | TRBV6-2/TRBV6-3 | CASSYSKQTSTDTQYF | TGTGCCAGCAGTTACTCGAAACAAACAAGCACAGATACGCAGTATTTT
TRBJ2-1 | TRBD2 | 15 | many | TRBV6-1 | CASSPVGGPRNEQFF | TGTGCCAGCAGTCCAGTGGGAGGGCCAAGGAATGAGCAGTTCTTC
TRBJ2-7 | - | 14 | few | TRBV9 | CASSEGAVPYEQYF | TGTGCCAGCAGCGAAGGGGCGGTTCCCTACGAGCAGTACTTC
TRBJ2-6 | - | 12 | - | TRBV20-1 | CSARTGANVLTF | TGCAGTGCTAGAACCGGGGCCAACGTCCTGACTTTC
TRBJ2-7 | TRBD2 | 14 | - | TRBV20-1 | CSALSTSGTYEQYF | TGCAGTGCTTTGTCGACTAGCGGAACCTACGAGCAGTACTTC
TRBJ2-1 | TRBD2 | 17 | - | TRBV28 | CASSPAGVAGGNDEQFF | TGTGCCAGCAGTCCTGCCGGGGTAGCGGGAGGGAACGATGAGCAGTTCTTC
TRBJ2-2 | - | 17 | - | TRBV4-2 | CASSQEARLANTGELFF | TGTGCCAGCAGCCAAGAAGCCAGGCTAGCGAACACCGGGGAGCTGTTTTTT
TRBJ1-1 | TRBD1 | 15 | - | TRBV7-2 | CASSNQGAANTEAFF | TGTGCCAGCAGCAACCAGGGGGCGGCTAACACTGAAGCTTTCTTT
TRBJ2-1 | - | 18 | - | TRBV11-2 | CASSLYPDGWASYNEQFF | TGTGCCAGCAGCTTATACCCCGACGGCTGGGCCTCCTACAATGAGCAGTTCTTC
TRBJ2-1 | - | 17 | few | TRBV25-1 | CASSEGRRGLGYNEQFF | TGTGCCAGCAGTGAAGGGCGGAGGGGGCTAGGGTACAATGAGCAGTTCTTC
TRBJ1-3 | TRBD1 | 18 | - | TRBV15 | CATSRPGQGVLSGNTIYF | TGTGCCACCAGCAGGCCGGGACAGGGGGTTCTCTCTGGAAACACCATATATTTT
TRBJ2-7 | - | 15 | - | TRBV6-1 | CASSQGREVDYEQYF | TGTGCCAGCAGCCAAGGCAGGGAGGTTGACTACGAGCAGTACTTC
TRBJ2-1 | - | 13 | - | TRBV20-1 | CSARDSPDNEQFF | TGCAGTGCTAGAGATAGCCCTGACAATGAGCAGTTCTTC
TRBJ2-7 | - | 12 | - | TRBV5-6 | CASSDTIYEQYF | TGTGCCAGCAGCGACACTATCTACGAGCAGTACTTC
TRBJ1-5 | TRBD1 | 16 | - | TRBV28 | CASSPSGTGYRQPQHF | TGTGCCAGCAGTCCGTCAGGGACAGGTTATCGTCAGCCCCAGCATTTT
TRBJ1-2 | - | 13 | few | TRBV6-2/TRBV6-3 | CASGPNANYGYTF | TGTGCCAGCGGCCCGAACGCTAACTATGGCTACACCTTC
TRBJ2-3 | - | 15 | - | TRBV4-3 | CASSQDVLYTDTQYF | TGCGCCAGCAGCCAAGATGTACTGTACACAGATACGCAGTATTTT
TRBJ1-5 | - | 15 | few | TRBV20-1 | CSANPTTGFNQHQHF | TGCAGTGCTAACCCCACAACAGGCTTCAATCAGCACCAGCATTTT
TRBJ2-5 | - | 14 | few | TRBV28 | CASSFWVLQETQYF | TGTGCCAGCAGTTTTTGGGTCTTACAAGAGACCCAGTACTTC
TRBJ2-3 | TRBD1 | 15 | few | TRBV7-9 | CASSLQGTGGATQYF | TGTGCCAGCAGCCTCCAGGGGACAGGGGGAGCCACGCAGTATTTT
TRBJ2-1 | TRBD1 | 15 | many | TRBV15 | CATSRQGTGSHEQFF | TGTGCCACCAGCAGACAAGGGACAGGGAGCCATGAGCAGTTCTTC
TRBJ1-2 | TRBD1 | 15 | few | TRBV7-2 | CASSLAVGQGVDYTF | TGTGCCAGCAGCTTAGCCGTCGGACAGGGAGTCGACTACACCTTC
TRBJ2-7 | TRBD1 | 14 | - | TRBV6-2/TRBV6-3 | CASSMDRASYEQYF | TGTGCCAGCTCTATGGACAGGGCCTCCTACGAGCAGTACTTC
TRBJ1-2 | - | 15 | - | TRBV4-2 | CASSQQGPTNYGYTF | TGTGCCAGCAGCCAACAGGGGCCAACGAACTATGGCTACACCTTC